The rows below give T cell receptor beta chains drawn from one sample of a study of technical replicates of blood from a handful of donors. This table comes from immunoSEQ multiplex PCR, and its TCRdb copy is limited to in-frame clones, with some not included. Among roughly 50,000 clones listed, around 95% were seen once. The sequenced sample consisted of PBMCs. Receptors were obtained from a human donor in good health. Some clones in this sample may be carry-over from other donors' samples. Each CDR3 is given with its conserved first and last residue. A D gene is named only where the DNA matches it firmly. Clone size appears in some rows only: once, few, many, or a class for an expanded clone.

d_call,clone_size,v_call,j_call,cdr3_nt,cdr3_aa
-,-,TRBV21-1,TRBJ2-7,TGTGCCAGCAGCCCCGTTGGGAGGGCCTCCTACGAGCAGTACTTC,CASSPVGRASYEQYF
-,-,TRBV4-1,TRBJ2-3,TGCGCCAGCAGCCCGTTTAGCGGAATTAGCACAGATACGCAGTATTTT,CASSPFSGISTDTQYF
TRBD2,-,TRBV23-1,TRBJ2-7,TGCGCCCTTACCAGGGCTAGCGGGGGGGCGGAAGGTTCCTACGAGCAGTACTTC,CALTRASGGAEGSYEQYF
TRBD1,few,TRBV6-5,TRBJ1-6,TGTGCCAGCAGCGCCGGGACAGGGGATAATTCACCCCTCCACTTT,CASSAGTGDNSPLHF
TRBD2,-,TRBV15,TRBJ2-7,TGTGCCACCAGCAGAGATGGGGGGACTAGCGTGTACGAGCAGTACTTC,CATSRDGGTSVYEQYF
-,-,TRBV11-3,TRBJ2-3,TGTGCCAGCAGCGTGCTAGCCACAGATACGCAGTATTTT,CASSVLATDTQYF
-,-,TRBV27,TRBJ2-7,TGTGCCAGCAGTTTATGGGCAGGGGGGTACGAGCAGTACTTC,CASSLWAGGYEQYF
-,-,TRBV6-5,TRBJ1-1,TGTGCCAGCAGTGTAAACAGGGCGCTGAACACTGAAGCTTTCTTT,CASSVNRALNTEAFF
TRBD2,once,TRBV7-3,TRBJ2-1,TGTGCCAGCAGCTTTAGCGGGGGGAACAATGAGCAGTTCTTC,CASSFSGGNNEQFF
-,many,TRBV5-8,TRBJ1-1,TGTGCCAGCAGCGGACAGACAGTGAACACTGAAGCTTTCTTT,CASSGQTVNTEAFF
TRBD2,-,TRBV7-9,TRBJ2-3,TGTGCCAGCAGCTCTCAGATTCCTCGTGGGCGGGAGAGCGCAGATACGCAGTATTTT,CASSSQIPRGRESADTQYF
-,-,TRBV5-1,TRBJ1-1,TGCGCCAGCAGCTTGGCCCCCGACAGGGAAGCTTTCTTT,CASSLAPDREAFF
TRBD2,-,TRBV5-1,TRBJ2-3,TGCGCCAGCAGCTTTTACGCTAGCGGGCTAAGCACAGATACGCAGTATTTT,CASSFYASGLSTDTQYF
TRBD1,-,TRBV5-1,TRBJ2-1,TGCGCCAGCAGCTGGGACAGAAATGAGCAGTTCTTC,CASSWDRNEQFF
TRBD2,-,TRBV5-6,TRBJ2-1,TGTGCCAGCAGCTTGCAACTAGCGGCCTACAATGAGCAGTTCTTC,CASSLQLAAYNEQFF
-,-,TRBV7-2,TRBJ1-3,TGTGCCAGCAGCCAATTTTCTGGAAACACCATATATTTT,CASSQFSGNTIYF
-,-,TRBV7-9,TRBJ1-1,TGTGCCAGCAGCACCCGGACTTTGAACACTGAAGCTTTCTTT,CASSTRTLNTEAFF
TRBD1,-,TRBV4-2,TRBJ2-2,TGTGCCAGCAGCCAAGATGGGGCAGGGGGCAGCGGGGAGCTGTTTTTT,CASSQDGAGGSGELFF
-,-,TRBV4-1,TRBJ1-1,TGCGCCAGCAGCCAAGATTTCAGGGACATGAACACTGAAGCTTTCTTT,CASSQDFRDMNTEAFF
-,-,TRBV2,TRBJ2-7,TGTGCCAGCAGCCAGGGTGGGGCATACTCCTACGAGCAGTACTTC,CASSQGGAYSYEQYF